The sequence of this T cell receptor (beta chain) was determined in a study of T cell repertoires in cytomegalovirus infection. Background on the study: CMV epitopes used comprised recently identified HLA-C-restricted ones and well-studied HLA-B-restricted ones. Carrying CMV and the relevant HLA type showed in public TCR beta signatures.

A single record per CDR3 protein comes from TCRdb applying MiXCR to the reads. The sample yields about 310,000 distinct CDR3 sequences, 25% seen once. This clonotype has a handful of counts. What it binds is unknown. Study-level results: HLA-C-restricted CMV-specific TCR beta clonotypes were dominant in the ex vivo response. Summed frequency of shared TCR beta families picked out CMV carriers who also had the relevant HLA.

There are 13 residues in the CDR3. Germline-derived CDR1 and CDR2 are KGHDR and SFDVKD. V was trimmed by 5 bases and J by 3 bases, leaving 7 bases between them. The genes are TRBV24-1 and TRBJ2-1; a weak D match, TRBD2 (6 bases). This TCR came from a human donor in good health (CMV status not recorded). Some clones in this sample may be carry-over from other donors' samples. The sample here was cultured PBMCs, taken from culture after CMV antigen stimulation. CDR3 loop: CATSVADYNEQFF. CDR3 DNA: TGTGCCACCAGTGTAGCGGACTACAATGAGCAGTTCTTC.